These T cell receptor beta chains were read from a single sample in a study of blood T cells in healthy people across ages. TCRdb processed the 5' RACE reads anew with MiXCR; each CDR3 protein has one entry. The table records 790,000 or so distinct CDR3 sequences, about half of them present only once. The sample taken for sequencing was blood. The receptors derive from a man older than 75 in good health. The CDR3 runs from the conserved cysteine through the conserved F or W. The D gene is left open where the match is weak. Clone size is shown for a subset of rows, as once, few, many or a class of expanded clone.

size,D,V,J,DNA,CDR3
-,-,TRBV12-3/TRBV12-4,TRBJ2-1,TGTGCCAGCAGTTTAAACATCGGCGTACAGTTCTTC,CASSLNIGVQFF
-,-,TRBV11-2,TRBJ2-5,TGTGCCAGCAGCGCGCGGAGGGGGGAAGAGACCCAGTACTTC,CASSARRGEETQYF
once,TRBD2,TRBV12-3/TRBV12-4,TRBJ2-3,TGTGCCAGCAGCCCTGGATCGGTAGCGGGGGGCCTCGCGCAGTATTTT,CASSPGSVAGGLAQYF
-,-,TRBV2,TRBJ1-3,TGTGCCAGCAGTGAGTTTTGGGGAAGCTCTGGAAACACCATATATTTT,CASSEFWGSSGNTIYF
-,-,TRBV7-8,TRBJ1-1,TGTGCCAGCAGCTTAGCTTTCCAGAAAATGAACACTGAAGCTTTCTTT,CASSLAFQKMNTEAFF
-,-,TRBV29-1,TRBJ2-3,TGCAGCGCTGGGGACACCCCTCCAGATACGCAGTATTTT,CSAGDTPPDTQYF
few,-,TRBV7-9,TRBJ2-3,TGTGCCAGCAGCTTATCAAGGGGGAGCACAGATACGCAGTATTTT,CASSLSRGSTDTQYF
few,-,TRBV19,TRBJ1-5,TGTGCCAGTAGTATAACAGGCGATGTAAGCAATCAGCCCCAGCATTTT,CASSITGDVSNQPQHF
-,-,TRBV20-1,TRBJ1-5,TGCAGTGCTGAAGGACTCAGGACTGGAAATCAGCCCCAGCATTTT,CSAEGLRTGNQPQHF
many,-,TRBV29-1,TRBJ2-5,TGCAGCGTCGTCGTAGTCGGGGAGACCCAGTACTTC,CSVVVVGETQYF
-,TRBD1,TRBV25-1,TRBJ1-2,TGTGCCAGCAGCGACAGGGTTCTCTATGGCTACACCTTC,CASSDRVLYGYTF
few,-,TRBV9,TRBJ2-7,TGTGCCAGCAGCCGGGGACTTGGCCTAGGCGAGCAGTACTTC,CASSRGLGLGEQYF
few,-,TRBV6-2/TRBV6-3,TRBJ2-5,TGTGCCAGCAGTTATGTAGCGGTCCAAGAGACCCAGTACTTC,CASSYVAVQETQYF
few,TRBD2,TRBV7-2,TRBJ2-3,TGTGCCAGCAGCTTAGGCGGGGGTTACACAGATACGCAGTATTTT,CASSLGGGYTDTQYF
few,-,TRBV10-3,TRBJ2-1,TGTGCCATCAGTCCGGACAGAACCTACAATGAGCAGTTCTTC,CAISPDRTYNEQFF
few,-,TRBV2,TRBJ2-7,TGTGCCAGCTCCCTAGAGAACGGCTACTCCTACGAGCAGTACTTC,CASSLENGYSYEQYF
once,TRBD1,TRBV7-2,TRBJ2-1,TGTGCCAGCAGCATACAGGGGGGAGATTACAATGAGCAGTTCTTC,CASSIQGGDYNEQFF
-,TRBD2,TRBV6-5,TRBJ2-1,TGTGCCAGCAGTTACGGGGTAGCCGGGACTAGCTGGCATGAGCAGTTCTTC,CASSYGVAGTSWHEQFF
-,-,TRBV12-3/TRBV12-4,TRBJ1-2,TGTGCCAGCAGTTTGATACGTCATGGCTACACCTTC,CASSLIRHGYTF
-,TRBD2,TRBV7-2,TRBJ2-1,TGTGCCAGCAGCTATGGACTAGCGGACTACAATGAGCAGTTCTTC,CASSYGLADYNEQFF
-,TRBD1,TRBV7-8,TRBJ1-4,TGTGCCAGCAGCGCCCCGGGACAGCTTCGGGAACTGTTTTTT,CASSAPGQLRELFF
many,TRBD2,TRBV20-1,TRBJ2-7,TGCAGTGCTAGGATTAGCGGGAAAATGTACGAGCAGTACTTC,CSARISGKMYEQYF
few,-,TRBV7-2,TRBJ2-3,TGTGCCAGCAGCTCCCTCGGGAGCGGGAGCACAGATACGCAGTATTTT,CASSSLGSGSTDTQYF
-,-,TRBV4-1,TRBJ2-7,TGCGCCAGCAGCCAAGATGGGGCCAGGTACTACGAGCAGTACTTC,CASSQDGARYYEQYF
-,TRBD2,TRBV6-2/TRBV6-3,TRBJ2-1,TGTGCCAGCAGCATAGCGGGAGGAAGTAATGAGCAGTTCTTC,CASSIAGGSNEQFF
-,-,TRBV20-1,TRBJ2-1,TGCAGTGCTAGAAACCCCGGGACACCTACCAATGAGCAGTTCTTC,CSARNPGTPTNEQFF
few,TRBD2,TRBV3-1,TRBJ2-5,TGTGCCAGCAGCCGGTACGTAGCGGGAGGCTCCGAGACCCAGTACTTC,CASSRYVAGGSETQYF
-,-,TRBV29-1,TRBJ2-4,TGCAGCGTTGAAGATCTGAGGAGGCTAGCAGCGGACATTCAGTACTTC,CSVEDLRRLAADIQYF
-,-,TRBV18,TRBJ2-5,TGTGCCAGCTCACAGGCAATCCAAGAGACCCAGTACTTC,CASSQAIQETQYF
-,-,TRBV11-3,TRBJ1-1,TGTGCCAGCAGCTTAGATGGGGGGCCTCAAGCTTTCTTT,CASSLDGGPQAFF
-,-,TRBV12-3/TRBV12-4,TRBJ1-5,TGTGCCAGCGCTCGCACAGCAGGGCTCGGAGGTGCCCAGCATTTT,CASARTAGLGGAQHF
-,-,TRBV18,TRBJ1-1,TGTGCCAGCTCACCAATGACGGACGCTGAAGCTTTCTTT,CASSPMTDAEAFF
-,TRBD2,TRBV7-2,TRBJ2-1,TGTGCCGGCAGCGGAGTAGCGGGAGTTGTTGAGCAGTTCTTC,CAGSGVAGVVEQFF
-,-,TRBV7-2,TRBJ2-1,TGTGCCAGCAGCCTATGGCCCCGTCGGAATGAGCAGTTCTTC,CASSLWPRRNEQFF
-,-,TRBV6-2/TRBV6-3,TRBJ1-5,TGTGCCAGCAGTTTCCCCCGGGATAGCAATCAGCCCCAGCATTTT,CASSFPRDSNQPQHF
-,TRBD1,TRBV6-2/TRBV6-3,TRBJ2-2,TGTGCCAGCAGGGACAGGGGAGAATCCGGGGAGCTGTTTTTT,CASRDRGESGELFF
-,TRBD1,TRBV4-2,TRBJ1-2,TGTGCCAGCACCAGGGAGGGGGCGGGCGGCTACACCTTC,CASTREGAGGYTF
-,-,TRBV4-1,TRBJ2-7,TGCGCCAGCAGCCAACCCCAAGGGGCAATCTACGAGCAGTACTTC,CASSQPQGAIYEQYF
-,-,TRBV6-1,TRBJ2-5,TGTGCCAGCACGGGAACGAACCCTCCGCGGGCCTCAGAGACCCAGTACTTC,CASTGTNPPRASETQYF
-,TRBD1,TRBV10-3,TRBJ1-1,TGTGCCATCAGGGGACAGGCTGAAGCTTTCTTT,CAIRGQAEAFF
-,TRBD2,TRBV12-3/TRBV12-4,TRBJ2-5,TGTGCCAGCAGTTTTAGGTTGGGTAGCGGGAGTTTCGAGACCCAGTACTTC,CASSFRLGSGSFETQYF
-,TRBD2,TRBV4-3,TRBJ2-7,TGCGCCAGCAGCCAAGGGACTAGCGGGAAATCCTACAATGAGCAGTACTTC,CASSQGTSGKSYNEQYF
few,-,TRBV30,TRBJ1-2,TGTGCCTGGAAGTGGGGAGGCAGCAACTATGGCTACACCTTC,CAWKWGGSNYGYTF
-,-,TRBV29-1,TRBJ1-2,TGCAGCGTTGATTGGGACATCTATGGCTACACCTTC,CSVDWDIYGYTF
-,TRBD2,TRBV5-1,TRBJ2-4,TGCGCCAGCAGCGACGGACTAGCGGGGGGGCGTGAGGAGCAGTACTTC,CASSDGLAGGREEQYF
-,TRBD1,TRBV20-1,TRBJ2-3,TGCAGTGCTACTACGGACAGGGGGATAGATACGCAGTATTTT,CSATTDRGIDTQYF
-,TRBD1,TRBV7-9,TRBJ2-5,TGTGCCAACCATACGTTCACAGGGGTTCACCAAGAGACCCAGTACTTC,CANHTFTGVHQETQYF
-,-,TRBV24-1,TRBJ2-1,TGTGCCACCAGTGACCCCAATGACTGGGATGCCGATGAGCAGTTCTTC,CATSDPNDWDADEQFF
few,-,TRBV4-1,TRBJ2-3,TGCGCCAGCAGCCAAGTGGTTAGAGAAGATACGCAGTATTTT,CASSQVVREDTQYF
many,TRBD1,TRBV12-3/TRBV12-4,TRBJ2-3,TGTGCCAGCAGCCCGGGACAGGGGATCACAGATACGCAGTATTTT,CASSPGQGITDTQYF
-,TRBD1,TRBV7-3,TRBJ2-3,TGTGCCAGCAGGCAGACAGGGTTCACAGATACGCAGTATTTT,CASRQTGFTDTQYF